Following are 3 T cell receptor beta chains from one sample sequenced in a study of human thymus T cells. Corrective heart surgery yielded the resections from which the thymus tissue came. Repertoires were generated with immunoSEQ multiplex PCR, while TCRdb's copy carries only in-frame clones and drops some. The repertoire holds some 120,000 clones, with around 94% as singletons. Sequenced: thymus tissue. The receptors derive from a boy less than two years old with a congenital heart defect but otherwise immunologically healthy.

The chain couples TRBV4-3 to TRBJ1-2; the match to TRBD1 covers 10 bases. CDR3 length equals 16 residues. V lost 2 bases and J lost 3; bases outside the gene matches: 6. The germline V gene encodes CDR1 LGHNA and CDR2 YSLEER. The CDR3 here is CASSQYSGTGDYGYTF. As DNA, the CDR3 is TGCGCCAGCAGCCAATACTCCGGGACAGGGGACTATGGCTACACCTTC.

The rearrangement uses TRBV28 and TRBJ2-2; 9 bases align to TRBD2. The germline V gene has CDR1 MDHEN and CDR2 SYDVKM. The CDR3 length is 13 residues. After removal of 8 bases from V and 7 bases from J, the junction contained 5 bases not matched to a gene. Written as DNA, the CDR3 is TGTGCCAGCTTCGCGGGGGGGGACGGGGAGCTGTTTTTT. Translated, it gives CASFAGGDGELFF.

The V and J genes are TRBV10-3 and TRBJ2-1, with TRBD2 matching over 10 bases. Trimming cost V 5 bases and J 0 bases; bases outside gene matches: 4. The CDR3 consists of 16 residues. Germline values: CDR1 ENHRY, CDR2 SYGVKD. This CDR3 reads CAISPSGGASYNEQFF. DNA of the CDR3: TGTGCCATCAGTCCTAGCGGGGGCGCCTCCTACAATGAGCAGTTCTTC.